This T cell receptor (beta chain) appears in the sequencing data of a study of T-cell reconstitution after alpha-beta-depleted transplantation in children (TCRdb year 2016). Background on the whole study: Using TCR repertoire profiling, the study followed T-cell immune reconstitution in a quantitative way in children after TCRalphabeta/CD19-depleted allogeneic hematopoietic cell transplantation. What the authors observed across the whole study: Hyperexpanded clone frequencies declined over subsequent months; after one year, T-cell counts and TCRbeta diversity were mostly attributed to newly produced T cells. The high TCRbeta diversity at day 60 in some patients was ascribed to recipient T cells and intrathymic progenitors that had survived conditioning. About two months after transplant, the apparently early recovery of alphabetaT-cell counts reportedly depended on just several hundred clones that had expanded rapidly and came from non-depleted graft cells.

In light of the paper, this sample's treatment or condition label describes: allogeneic hematopoietic cell transplantation with graft depleted of TCRalphabeta T cells and CD19 B cells. Transplant recipients were children who received TCRalphabeta/CD19-depleted allogeneic hematopoietic cell grafts. This clonotype was seen a few times. Its antigen has not been determined. Within one base of it there is no much larger clone, and no base qualities were kept. The method behind the library was PCR. TCRdb records Illumina HiSeq 2500 as the sequencer. To normalize quantification of the TCRbeta repertoire, the TCR libraries were built with molecular barcoding that relied on unique molecular identifiers. The public reads were quality trimmed at Q25 with fastp and then assembled into clones with MiXCR by TCRdb, keeping productive beta chains. Records with the same CDR3 protein are collapsed into one entry carrying the most frequent genes and DNA. For this sample the table gives about 500,000 distinct CDR3 sequences, of which more than 9.5% were detected only once. Clones ranked in the top ten supply about 15% of the sample.

The clonotype was recovered from a female patient aged 2-9 years who had a stem cell transplant for aplastic anemia, so the T cells may come from the graft donor. The source was PBMCs, mostly from graft donor cells, collected 180 days after TCRalphabeta/CD19-depleted stem cell transplant.

Here is the DNA: TGCGCCAGCAGCCAAGATCCCCCCCTCAACAGGGTTAGCACAGATACGCAGTATTTT. It translates as CASSQDPPLNRVSTDTQYF. The chain is assembled from TRBV4-3 and TRBJ2-3; the D gene is possibly TRBD1, with 6 bases matching. The junction shows trimming of 0 bases on V and 0 bases on J, plus 19 bases between the germline ends. The CDR3 numbers 19 residues from cysteine through phenylalanine. Only CDR3 DNA remains: 57 bases, in frame from the first base. Reading the germline V gene gives CDR1 LGHNA and CDR2 YSLEER.